This TCR beta chain was obtained from a study of T cell repertoires in cytomegalovirus infection. Study-level information: Based on public TCR beta signatures, there were indications of CMV infection and of a matching HLA type. Study results and caveats: Cumulative frequency (of public TCR beta family members) identified carriers of CMV plus the relevant HLA. Dominant in the ex vivo response were TCR beta clonotypes restricted by HLA-C and specific for CMV.

TCRdb reanalysed the reads using MiXCR and keeps one entry per CDR3 protein. The sample has around 210,000 distinct CDR3 sequences, 6.5% seen once; the top ten hold roughly 6%. This clonotype was observed many times. The antigen is not known. CDR3 length: 13 residues. V was pared by 3 bases and J by 5 bases, with 0 bases of the junction left unmatched. Germline V CDR1 and CDR2: LNHNV, YYDKDF (reference sequence). This clonotype was sampled from a human donor in good health (CMV status not recorded). Some clones in this sample may be carry-over from other donors' samples. The rearrangement joins TRBV15 to TRBJ2-2; 7 positions match TRBD2. Sequencing was performed on PBMCs. The CDR3 reads CATSRRGTGELFF. The CDR3 bases are TGTGCCACCAGCAGGCGGGGGACCGGGGAGCTGTTTTTT.